This TCR beta chain was sequenced in a study of T cells in Graves' hyperthyroidism and ophthalmopathy. Study context: Once the initial diagnosis was made, peripheral blood was obtained before any treatment.

Authors of the study amplified TCR beta CDR3 regions from RNA transcripts. Initially, a first-round RT-PCR of the TCR CDR3 employed the HTBI primer set. One entry per CDR3 protein, called by TCRdb with MiXCR from the multiplex PCR reads. The table records nearly 600,000 distinct CDR3 sequences, approximately 15% of them present only once. Study-level results: A 13 V-J signature model discriminated ophthalmopathy versus stable hyperthyroidism. Researchers found most expanded thyroid clonotypes above 0.001 in blood as well. Ophthalmopathy was identified by the model a median about 6 months ahead of onset.

The CDR3 runs 14 residues. CDR1 and CDR2 from the germline V gene are SQVTM and ANQGSEA. Note on this clonotype: Its antigen is currently unknown. The junction differs from germline at one of its ends, possibly a read error.

What was sequenced was blood. The sequence derives from a young woman with Graves' hyperthyroidism that later progressed to Graves' ophthalmopathy. The chain couples TRBV29-1 to TRBJ2-7; D perhaps matches TRBD1 (5 bases). The CDR3 DNA is TGCAGCGTTCGATCGCCACAGGCCTCCTACAAGCAGTACTTC. Its translation is CSVRSPQASYKQYF.